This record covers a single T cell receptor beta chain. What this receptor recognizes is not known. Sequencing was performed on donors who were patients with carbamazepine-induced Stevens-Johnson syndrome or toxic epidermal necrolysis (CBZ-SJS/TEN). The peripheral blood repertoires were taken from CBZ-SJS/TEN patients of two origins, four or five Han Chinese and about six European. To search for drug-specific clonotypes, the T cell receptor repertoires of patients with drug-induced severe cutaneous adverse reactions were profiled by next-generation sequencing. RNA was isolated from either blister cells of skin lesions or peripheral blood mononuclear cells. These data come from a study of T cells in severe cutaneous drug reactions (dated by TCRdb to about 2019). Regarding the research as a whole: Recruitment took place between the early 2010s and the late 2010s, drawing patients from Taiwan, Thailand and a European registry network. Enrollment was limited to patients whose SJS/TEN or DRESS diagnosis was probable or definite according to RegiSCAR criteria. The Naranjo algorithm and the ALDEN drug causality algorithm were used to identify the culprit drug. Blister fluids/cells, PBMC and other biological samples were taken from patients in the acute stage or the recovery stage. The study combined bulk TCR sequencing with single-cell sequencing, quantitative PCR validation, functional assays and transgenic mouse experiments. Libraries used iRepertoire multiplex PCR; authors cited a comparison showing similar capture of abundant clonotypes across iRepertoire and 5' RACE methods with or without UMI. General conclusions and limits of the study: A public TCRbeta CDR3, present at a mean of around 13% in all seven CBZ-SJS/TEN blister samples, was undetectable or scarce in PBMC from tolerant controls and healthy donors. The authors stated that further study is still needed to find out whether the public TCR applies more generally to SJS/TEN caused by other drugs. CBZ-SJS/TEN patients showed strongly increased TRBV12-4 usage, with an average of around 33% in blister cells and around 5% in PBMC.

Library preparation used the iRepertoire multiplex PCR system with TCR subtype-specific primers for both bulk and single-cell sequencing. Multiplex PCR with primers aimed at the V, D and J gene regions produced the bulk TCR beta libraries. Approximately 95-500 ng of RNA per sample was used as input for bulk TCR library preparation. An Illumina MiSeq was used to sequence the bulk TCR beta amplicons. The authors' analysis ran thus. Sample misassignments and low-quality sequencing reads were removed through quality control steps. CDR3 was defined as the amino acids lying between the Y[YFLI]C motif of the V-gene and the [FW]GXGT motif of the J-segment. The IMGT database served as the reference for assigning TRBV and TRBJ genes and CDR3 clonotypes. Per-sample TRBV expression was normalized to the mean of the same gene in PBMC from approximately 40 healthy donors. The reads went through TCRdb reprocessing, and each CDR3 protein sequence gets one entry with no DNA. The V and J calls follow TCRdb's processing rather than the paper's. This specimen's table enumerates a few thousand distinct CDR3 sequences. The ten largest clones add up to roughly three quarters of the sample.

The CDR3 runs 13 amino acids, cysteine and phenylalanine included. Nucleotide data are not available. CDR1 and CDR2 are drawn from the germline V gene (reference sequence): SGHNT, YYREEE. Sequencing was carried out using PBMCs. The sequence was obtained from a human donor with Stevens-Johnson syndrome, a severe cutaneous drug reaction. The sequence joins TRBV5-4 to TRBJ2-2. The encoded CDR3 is CASSLAGYGELFF.